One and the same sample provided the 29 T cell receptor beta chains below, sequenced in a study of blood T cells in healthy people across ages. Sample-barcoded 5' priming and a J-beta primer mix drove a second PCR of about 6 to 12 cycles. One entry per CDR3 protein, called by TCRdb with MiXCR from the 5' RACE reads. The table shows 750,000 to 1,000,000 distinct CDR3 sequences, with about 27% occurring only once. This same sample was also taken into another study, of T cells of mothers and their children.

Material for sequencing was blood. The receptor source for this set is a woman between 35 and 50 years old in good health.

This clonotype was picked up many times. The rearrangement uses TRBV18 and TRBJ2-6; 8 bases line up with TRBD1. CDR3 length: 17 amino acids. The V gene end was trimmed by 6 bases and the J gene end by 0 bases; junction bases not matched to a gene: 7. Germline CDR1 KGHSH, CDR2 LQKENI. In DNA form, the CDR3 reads TGTGCCAGCTCGCCGGGACAGGTCGGCTCTGGGGCCAACGTCCTGACTTTC. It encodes CASSPGQVGSGANVLTF.

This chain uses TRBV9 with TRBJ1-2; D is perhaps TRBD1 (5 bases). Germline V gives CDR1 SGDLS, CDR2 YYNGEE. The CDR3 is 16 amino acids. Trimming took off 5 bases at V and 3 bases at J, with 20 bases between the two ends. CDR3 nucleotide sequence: TGTGCCAGCAGAAGCTCCGGGGGGTCGAGGGACTATGGCTACACCTTC. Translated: CASRSSGGSRDYGYTF.

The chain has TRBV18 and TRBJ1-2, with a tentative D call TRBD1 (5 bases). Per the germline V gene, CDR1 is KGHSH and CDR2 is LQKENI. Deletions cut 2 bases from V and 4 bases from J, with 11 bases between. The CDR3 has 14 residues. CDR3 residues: CASSPGTASYGYTF. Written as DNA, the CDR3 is TGTGCCAGCTCACCAGGGACGGCAAGCTATGGCTACACCTTC. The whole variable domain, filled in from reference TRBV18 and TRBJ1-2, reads NAGVMQNPRHLVRRRGQEARLRCSPMKGHSHVYWYRQLPEEGLKFMVYLQKENIIDESGMPKERFSAEFPKEGPSILRIQQVVRGDSAAYFCASSPGTASYGYTFGSGTRLTVV.

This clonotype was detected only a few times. The CDR3: CASSKGQGADYTF. In DNA, the CDR3 is TGTGCCAGCAGCAAGGGACAGGGGGCGGACTACACCTTC. V gene TRBV13 combines with J gene TRBJ1-2; 12 bases map to TRBD1. Germline V CDR1 and CDR2: PRHDT, FYEKMQ (reference sequence). Losses at the gene ends were 5 bases for V and 10 bases for J; bases not matched to a gene: 5. The CDR3 sequence is 13 residues long.

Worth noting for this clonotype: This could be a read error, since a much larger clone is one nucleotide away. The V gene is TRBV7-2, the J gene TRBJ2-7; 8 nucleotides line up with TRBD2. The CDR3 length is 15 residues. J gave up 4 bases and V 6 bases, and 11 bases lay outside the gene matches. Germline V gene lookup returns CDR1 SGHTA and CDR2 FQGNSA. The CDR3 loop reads CASRPVGRGVYEQYF. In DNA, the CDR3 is TGTGCCAGCAGACCAGTAGGGCGGGGGGTATACGAGCAGTACTTC. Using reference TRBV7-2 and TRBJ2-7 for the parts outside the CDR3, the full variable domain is GAGVSQSPSNKVTEKGKDVELRCDPISGHTALYWYRQSLGQGLEFLIYFQGNSAPDKSGLPSDRFSAERTGGSVSTLTIQRTQQEDSAVYLCASRPVGRGVYEQYFGPGTRLTVT.

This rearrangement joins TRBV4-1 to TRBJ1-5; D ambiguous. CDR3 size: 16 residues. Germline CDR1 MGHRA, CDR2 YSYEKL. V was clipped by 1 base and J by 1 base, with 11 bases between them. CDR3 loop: CASSQVRSGSNQPQHF. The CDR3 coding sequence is TGCGCCAGCAGCCAAGTTCGCAGCGGAAGCAATCAGCCCCAGCATTTT.

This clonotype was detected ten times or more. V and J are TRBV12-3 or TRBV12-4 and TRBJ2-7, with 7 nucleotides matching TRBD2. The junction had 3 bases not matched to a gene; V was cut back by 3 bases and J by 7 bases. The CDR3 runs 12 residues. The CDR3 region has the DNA TGTGCCAGCAGTTTGAGCGGGAATGAGCAGTACTTC. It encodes CASSLSGNEQYF.

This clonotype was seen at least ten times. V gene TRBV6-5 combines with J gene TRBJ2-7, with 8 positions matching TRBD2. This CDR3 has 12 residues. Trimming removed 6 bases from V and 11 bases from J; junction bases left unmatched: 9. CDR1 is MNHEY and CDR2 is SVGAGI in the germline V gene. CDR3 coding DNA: TGTGCCAGCAGCAGCGGCGGGACTAGAAAGTACTTC. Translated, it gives CASSSGGTRKYF.

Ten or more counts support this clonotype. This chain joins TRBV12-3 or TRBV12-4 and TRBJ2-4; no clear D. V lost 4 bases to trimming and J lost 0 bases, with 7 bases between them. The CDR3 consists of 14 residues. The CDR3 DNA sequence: TGTGCCAGCAGTTCGCAACTAGCCAAAAACATTCAGTACTTC. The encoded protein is CASSSQLAKNIQYF.

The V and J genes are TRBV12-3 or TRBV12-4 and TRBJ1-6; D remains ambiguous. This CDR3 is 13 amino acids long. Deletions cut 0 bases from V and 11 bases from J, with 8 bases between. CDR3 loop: CASSLAQSTPLHF. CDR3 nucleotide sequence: TGTGCCAGCAGTTTAGCCCAGAGCACACCCCTCCACTTT.

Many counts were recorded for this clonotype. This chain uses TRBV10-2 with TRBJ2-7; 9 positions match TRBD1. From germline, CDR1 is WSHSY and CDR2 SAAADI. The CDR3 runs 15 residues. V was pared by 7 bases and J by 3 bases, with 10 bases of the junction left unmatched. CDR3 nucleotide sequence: TGCGCCAGCACCGATGGACCGGGACAGGGCTACGAGCAGTACTTC. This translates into CASTDGPGQGYEQYF.

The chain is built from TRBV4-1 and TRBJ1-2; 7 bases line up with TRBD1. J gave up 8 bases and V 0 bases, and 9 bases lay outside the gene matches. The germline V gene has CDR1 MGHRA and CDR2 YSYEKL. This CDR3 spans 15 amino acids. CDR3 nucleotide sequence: TGCGCCAGCAGCCAAGAGCTACAGGGGCGACGGGGCTACACCTTC. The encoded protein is CASSQELQGRRGYTF.

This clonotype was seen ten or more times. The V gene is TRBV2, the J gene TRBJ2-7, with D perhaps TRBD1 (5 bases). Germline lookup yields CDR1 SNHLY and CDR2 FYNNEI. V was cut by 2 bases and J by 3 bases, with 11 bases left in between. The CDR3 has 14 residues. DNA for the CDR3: TGTGCCAGCAGTGAACAGGGAACTATCTACGAGCAGTACTTC. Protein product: CASSEQGTIYEQYF.

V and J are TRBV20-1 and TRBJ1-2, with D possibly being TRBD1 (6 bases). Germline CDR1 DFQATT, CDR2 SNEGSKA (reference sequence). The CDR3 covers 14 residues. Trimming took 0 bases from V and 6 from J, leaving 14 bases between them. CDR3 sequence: CSARDQGGTDGYTF. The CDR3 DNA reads TGCAGTGCTAGAGATCAAGGGGGTACCGATGGCTACACCTTC.

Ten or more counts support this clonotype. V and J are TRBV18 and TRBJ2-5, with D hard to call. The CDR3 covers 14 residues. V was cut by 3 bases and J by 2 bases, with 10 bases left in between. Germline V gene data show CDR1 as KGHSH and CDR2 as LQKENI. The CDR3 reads CASSPGIVQETQYF. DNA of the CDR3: TGTGCCAGCTCACCTGGGATCGTTCAAGAGACCCAGTACTTC.

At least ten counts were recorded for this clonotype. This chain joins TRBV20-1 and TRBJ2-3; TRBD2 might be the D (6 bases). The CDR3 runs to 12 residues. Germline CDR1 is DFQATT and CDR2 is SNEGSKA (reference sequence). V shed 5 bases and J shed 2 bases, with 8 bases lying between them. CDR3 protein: CSAGTFTDTQYF. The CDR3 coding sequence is TGCAGTGCTGGGACTTTCACAGATACGCAGTATTTT.

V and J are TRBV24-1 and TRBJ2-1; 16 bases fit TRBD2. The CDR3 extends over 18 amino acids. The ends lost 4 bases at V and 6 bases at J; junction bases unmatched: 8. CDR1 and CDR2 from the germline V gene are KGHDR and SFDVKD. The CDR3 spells CATSDPGTSGGAGNEQFF. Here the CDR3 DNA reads TGTGCCACCAGTGACCCCGGGACTAGCGGGGGGGCAGGCAATGAGCAGTTCTTC.

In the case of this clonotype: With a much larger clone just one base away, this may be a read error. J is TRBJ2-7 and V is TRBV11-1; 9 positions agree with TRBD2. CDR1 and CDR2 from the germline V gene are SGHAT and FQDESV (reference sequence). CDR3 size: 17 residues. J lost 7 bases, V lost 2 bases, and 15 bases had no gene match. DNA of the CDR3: TGTGCCAGCAGCTTACGCGGGACTAGCCCCATAGGAAATGAGCAGTACTTC. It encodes CASSLRGTSPIGNEQYF.

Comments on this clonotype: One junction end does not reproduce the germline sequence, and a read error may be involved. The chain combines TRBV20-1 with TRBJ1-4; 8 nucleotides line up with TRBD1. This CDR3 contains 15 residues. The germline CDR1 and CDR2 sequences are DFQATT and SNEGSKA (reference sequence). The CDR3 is CSARGGPGGQEKRFF. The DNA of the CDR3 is TGCAGTGCTAGAGGAGGGCCAGGGGGCCAGGAAAAACGGTTTTTT.

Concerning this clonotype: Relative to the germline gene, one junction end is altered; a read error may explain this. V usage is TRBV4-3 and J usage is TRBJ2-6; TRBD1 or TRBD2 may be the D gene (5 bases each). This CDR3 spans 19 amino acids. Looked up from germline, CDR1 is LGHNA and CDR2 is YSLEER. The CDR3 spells CAGSQDMRGIRSGANVLTF. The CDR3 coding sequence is TGCGCCGGCAGCCAAGATATGAGGGGAATTAGGTCTGGGGCCAACGTCCTGACTTTC.

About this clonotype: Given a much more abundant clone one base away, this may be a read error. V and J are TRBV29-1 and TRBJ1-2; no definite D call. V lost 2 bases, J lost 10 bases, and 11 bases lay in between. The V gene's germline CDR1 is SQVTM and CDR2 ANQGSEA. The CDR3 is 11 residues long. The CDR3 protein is CSVESGNDYTF. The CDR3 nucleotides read TGCAGCGTTGAATCCGGGAACGACTACACCTTC.

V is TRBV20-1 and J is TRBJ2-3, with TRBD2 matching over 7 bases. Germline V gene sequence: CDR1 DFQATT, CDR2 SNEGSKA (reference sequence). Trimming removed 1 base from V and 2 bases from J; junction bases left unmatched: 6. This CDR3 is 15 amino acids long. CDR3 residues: CSARGASGYTDTQYF. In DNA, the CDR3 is TGCAGTGCTAGAGGGGCTAGCGGATACACAGATACGCAGTATTTT.

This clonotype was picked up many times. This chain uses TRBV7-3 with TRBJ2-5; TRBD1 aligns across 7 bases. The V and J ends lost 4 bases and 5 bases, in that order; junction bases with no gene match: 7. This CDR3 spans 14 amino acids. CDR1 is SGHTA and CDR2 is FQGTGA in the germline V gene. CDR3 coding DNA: TGTGCCAGCAGCTCTACAGGGGTTCGCGAGACCCAGTACTTC. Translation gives CASSSTGVRETQYF.

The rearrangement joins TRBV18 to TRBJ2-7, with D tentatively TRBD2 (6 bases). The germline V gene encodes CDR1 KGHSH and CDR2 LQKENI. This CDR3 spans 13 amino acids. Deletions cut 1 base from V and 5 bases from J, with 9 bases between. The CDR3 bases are TGTGCCAGCTCACCACAGGGGAGGAACGAGCAGTACTTC. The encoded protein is CASSPQGRNEQYF.

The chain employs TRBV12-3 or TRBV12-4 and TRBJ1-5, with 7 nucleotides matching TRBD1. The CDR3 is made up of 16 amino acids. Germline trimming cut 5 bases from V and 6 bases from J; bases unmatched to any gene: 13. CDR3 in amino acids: CASSKTGTVLSQPQHF. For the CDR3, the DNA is TGTGCCAGCAGTAAAACCGGGACAGTGCTCAGTCAGCCCCAGCATTTT.

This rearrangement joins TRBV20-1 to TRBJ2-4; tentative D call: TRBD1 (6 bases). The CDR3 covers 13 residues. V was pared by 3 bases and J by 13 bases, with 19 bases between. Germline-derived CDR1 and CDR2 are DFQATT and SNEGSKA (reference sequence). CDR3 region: CSASVGGDNEQYF. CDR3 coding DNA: TGCAGTGCTAGCGTTGGGGGCGACAATGAGCAGTACTTC.

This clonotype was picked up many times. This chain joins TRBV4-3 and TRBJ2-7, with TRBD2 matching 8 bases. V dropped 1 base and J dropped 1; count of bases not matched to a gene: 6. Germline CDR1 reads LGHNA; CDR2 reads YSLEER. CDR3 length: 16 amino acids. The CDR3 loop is CASSQVAGPGSYEQYF. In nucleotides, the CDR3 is TGCGCCAGCAGCCAAGTAGCGGGGCCAGGGTCCTACGAGCAGTACTTC.

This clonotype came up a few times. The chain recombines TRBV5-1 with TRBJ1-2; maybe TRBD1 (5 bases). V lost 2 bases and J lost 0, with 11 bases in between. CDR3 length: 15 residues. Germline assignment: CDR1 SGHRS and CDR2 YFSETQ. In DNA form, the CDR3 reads TGCGCCAGCAGCTTTCAGCTGGGGGCTAACTATGGCTACACCTTC. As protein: CASSFQLGANYGYTF.

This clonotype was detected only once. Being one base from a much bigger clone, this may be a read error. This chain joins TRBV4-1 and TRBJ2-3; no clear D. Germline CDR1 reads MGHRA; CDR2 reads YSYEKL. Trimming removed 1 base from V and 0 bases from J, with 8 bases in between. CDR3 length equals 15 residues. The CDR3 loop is CASSQGNGSTDTQYF. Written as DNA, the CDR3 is TGCGCCAGCAGCCAAGGCAACGGTAGCACAGATACGCAGTATTTT.